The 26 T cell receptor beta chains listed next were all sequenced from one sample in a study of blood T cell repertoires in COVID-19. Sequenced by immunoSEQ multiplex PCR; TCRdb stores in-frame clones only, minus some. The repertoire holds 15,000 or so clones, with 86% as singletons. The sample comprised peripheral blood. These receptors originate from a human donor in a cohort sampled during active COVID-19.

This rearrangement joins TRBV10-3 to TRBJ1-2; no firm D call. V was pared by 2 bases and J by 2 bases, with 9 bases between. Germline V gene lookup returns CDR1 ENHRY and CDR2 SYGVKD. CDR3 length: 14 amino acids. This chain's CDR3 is CAISERRGNYGYTF. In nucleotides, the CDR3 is TGTGCCATCAGTGAGAGGCGAGGGAACTATGGCTACACCTTC.

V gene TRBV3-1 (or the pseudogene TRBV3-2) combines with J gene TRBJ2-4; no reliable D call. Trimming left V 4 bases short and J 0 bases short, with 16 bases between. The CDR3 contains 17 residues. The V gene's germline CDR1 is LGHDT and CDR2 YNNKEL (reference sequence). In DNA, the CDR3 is TGTGCCAGCAGCCGATCTTATACTCGTCTAGCCAAAAACATTCAGTACTTC. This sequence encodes CASSRSYTRLAKNIQYF.

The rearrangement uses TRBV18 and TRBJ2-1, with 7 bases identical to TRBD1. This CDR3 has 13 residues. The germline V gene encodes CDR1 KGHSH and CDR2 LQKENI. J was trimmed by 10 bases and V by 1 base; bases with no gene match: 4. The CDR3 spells CASSPRQGNEQFF. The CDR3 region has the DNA TGTGCCAGCTCACCACGACAGGGCAACGAGCAGTTCTTC.

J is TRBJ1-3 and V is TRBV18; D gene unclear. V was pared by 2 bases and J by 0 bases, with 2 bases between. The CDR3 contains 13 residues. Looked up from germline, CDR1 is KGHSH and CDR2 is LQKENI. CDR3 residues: CASSPYSGNTIYF. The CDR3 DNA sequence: TGTGCCAGCTCACCATACTCTGGAAACACCATATATTTT.

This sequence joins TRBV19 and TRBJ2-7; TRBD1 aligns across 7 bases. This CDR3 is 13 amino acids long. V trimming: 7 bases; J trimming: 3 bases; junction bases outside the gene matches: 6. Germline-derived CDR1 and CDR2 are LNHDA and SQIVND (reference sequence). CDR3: CASNVAGGYEQYF. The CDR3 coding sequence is TGTGCCAGTAATGTTGCAGGGGGCTACGAGCAGTACTTC. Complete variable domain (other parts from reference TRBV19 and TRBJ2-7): DGGITQSPKYLFRKEGQNVTLSCEQNLNHDAMYWYRQDPGQGLRLIYYSQIVNDFQKGDIAEGYSVSREKKESFPLTVTSAQKNPTAFYLCASNVAGGYEQYFGPGTRLTVT.

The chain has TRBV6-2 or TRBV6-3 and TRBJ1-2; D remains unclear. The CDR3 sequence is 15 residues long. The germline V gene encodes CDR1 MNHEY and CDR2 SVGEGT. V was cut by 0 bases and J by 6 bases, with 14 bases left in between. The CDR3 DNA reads TGTGCCAGCAGTTACTCGAGTAGGCCGGGGAATGGCTACACCTTC. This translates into CASSYSSRPGNGYTF.

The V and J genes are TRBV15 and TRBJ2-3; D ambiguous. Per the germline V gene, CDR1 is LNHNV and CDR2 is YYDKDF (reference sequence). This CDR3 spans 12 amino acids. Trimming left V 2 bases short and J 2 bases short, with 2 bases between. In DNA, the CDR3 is TGTGCCACCAGCAGATACACAGATACGCAGTATTTT. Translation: CATSRYTDTQYF.

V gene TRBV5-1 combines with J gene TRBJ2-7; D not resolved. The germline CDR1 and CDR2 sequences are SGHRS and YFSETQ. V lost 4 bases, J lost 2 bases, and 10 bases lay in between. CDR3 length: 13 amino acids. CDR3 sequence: CASSRSDAYEQYF. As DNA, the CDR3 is TGCGCCAGCAGCCGCAGCGATGCCTACGAGCAGTACTTC.

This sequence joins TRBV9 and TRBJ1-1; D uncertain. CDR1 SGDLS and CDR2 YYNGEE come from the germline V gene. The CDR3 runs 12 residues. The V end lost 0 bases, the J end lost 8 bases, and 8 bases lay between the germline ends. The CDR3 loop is CASSVDFQEAFF. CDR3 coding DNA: TGTGCCAGCAGCGTAGATTTCCAGGAAGCTTTCTTT. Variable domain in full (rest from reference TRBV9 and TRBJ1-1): DSGVTQTPKHLITATGQRVTLRCSPRSGDLSVYWYQQSLDQGLQFLIQYYNGEERAKGNILERFSAQQFPDLHSELNLSSLELGDSALYFCASSVDFQEAFFGQGTRLTVV.

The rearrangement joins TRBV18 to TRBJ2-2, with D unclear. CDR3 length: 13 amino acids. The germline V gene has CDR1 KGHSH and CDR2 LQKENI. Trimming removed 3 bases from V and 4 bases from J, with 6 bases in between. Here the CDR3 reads CASSPSRTGELFF. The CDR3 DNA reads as TGTGCCAGCTCACCTAGTCGCACCGGGGAGCTGTTTTTT. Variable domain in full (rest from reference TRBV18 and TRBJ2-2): NAGVMQNPRHLVRRRGQEARLRCSPMKGHSHVYWYRQLPEEGLKFMVYLQKENIIDESGMPKERFSAEFPKEGPSILRIQQVVRGDSAAYFCASSPSRTGELFFGEGSRLTVL.

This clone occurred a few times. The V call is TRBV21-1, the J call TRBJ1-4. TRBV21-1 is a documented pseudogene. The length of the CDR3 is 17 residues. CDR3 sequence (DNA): TGTGCCAGCAGCAAATGCCGGGACTGTGCAACTAATGAAAAACTGTTTTTT. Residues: CASSKCRDCATNEKLFF.

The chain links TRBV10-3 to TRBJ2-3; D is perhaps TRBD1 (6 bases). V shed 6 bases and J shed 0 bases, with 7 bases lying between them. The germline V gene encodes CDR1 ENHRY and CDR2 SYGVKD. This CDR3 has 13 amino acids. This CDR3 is CAIRGASTDTQYF. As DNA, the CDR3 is TGTGCCATCAGGGGGGCCAGCACAGATACGCAGTATTTT.

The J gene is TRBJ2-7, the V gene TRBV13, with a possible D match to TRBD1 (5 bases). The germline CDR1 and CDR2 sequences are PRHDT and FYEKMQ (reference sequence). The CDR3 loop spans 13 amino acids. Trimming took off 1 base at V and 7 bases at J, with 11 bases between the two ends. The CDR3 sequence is CASSLVGRDEQYF. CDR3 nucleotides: TGTGCCAGCAGCTTAGTGGGCAGGGATGAGCAGTACTTC. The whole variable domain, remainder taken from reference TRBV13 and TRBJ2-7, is AAGVIQSPRHLIKEKRETATLKCYPIPRHDTVYWYQQGPGQDPQFLISFYEKMQSDKGSIPDRFSAQQFSDYHSELNMSSLELGDSALYFCASSLVGRDEQYFGPGTRLTVT.

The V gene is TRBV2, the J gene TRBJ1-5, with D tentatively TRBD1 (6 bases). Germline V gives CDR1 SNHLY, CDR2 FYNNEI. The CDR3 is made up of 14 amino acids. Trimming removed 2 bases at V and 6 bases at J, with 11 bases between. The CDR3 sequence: CASSENRVGQPQHF. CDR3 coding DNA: TGTGCCAGCAGTGAAAACAGGGTTGGTCAGCCCCAGCATTTT.

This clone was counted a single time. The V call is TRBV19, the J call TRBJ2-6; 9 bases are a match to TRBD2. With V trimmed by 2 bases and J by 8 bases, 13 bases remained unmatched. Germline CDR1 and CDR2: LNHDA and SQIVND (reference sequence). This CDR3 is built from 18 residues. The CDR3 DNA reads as TGTGCCAGTAGTATATCCTCTCTAGCGGGGACGGTAACCAACGTCCTGACTTTC. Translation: CASSISSLAGTVTNVLTF.

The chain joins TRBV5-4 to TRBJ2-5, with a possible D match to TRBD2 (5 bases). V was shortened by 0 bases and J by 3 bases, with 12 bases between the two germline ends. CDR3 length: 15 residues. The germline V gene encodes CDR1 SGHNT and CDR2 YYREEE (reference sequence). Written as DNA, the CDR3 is TGTGCCAGCAGCTTGGGGGGATTGAGGGAAGAGACCCAGTACTTC. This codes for CASSLGGLREETQYF.

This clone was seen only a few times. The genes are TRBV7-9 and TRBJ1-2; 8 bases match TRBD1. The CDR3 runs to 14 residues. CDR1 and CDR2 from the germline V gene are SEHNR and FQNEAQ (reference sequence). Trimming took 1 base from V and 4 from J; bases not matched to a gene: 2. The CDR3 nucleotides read TGTGCCAGCAGCTTAGGGACAGGGAGCTATGGCTACACCTTC. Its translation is CASSLGTGSYGYTF.

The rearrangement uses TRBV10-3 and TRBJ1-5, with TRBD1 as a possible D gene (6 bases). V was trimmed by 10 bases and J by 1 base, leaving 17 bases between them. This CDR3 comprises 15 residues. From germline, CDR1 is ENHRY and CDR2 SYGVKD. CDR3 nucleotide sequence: TGTGCCACCCTAGCAGGGGATGGAAGCAATCAGCCCCAGCATTTT. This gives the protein CATLAGDGSNQPQHF.

The CDR3 coding sequence is TGCGCCAGCAGCCCCAGGACGGGAGACTACGAGCAGTACTTC. Residues: CASSPRTGDYEQYF. The chain couples TRBV5-1 to TRBJ2-7; a weak D match, TRBD2 (6 bases). The CDR3 is made up of 14 amino acids. With 4 bases removed from V and 3 bases from J, the gap between germline ends came to 14 bases. Germline values: CDR1 SGHRS, CDR2 YFSETQ. The full variable domain, completed using reference TRBV5-1 and TRBJ2-7, is KAGVTQTPRYLIKTRGQQVTLSCSPISGHRSVSWYQQTPGQGLQFLFEYFSETQRNKGNFPGRFSGRQFSNSRSEMNVSTLELGDSALYLCASSPRTGDYEQYFGPGTRLTVT.

CDR3 in DNA: TGCGCCAGCAGCCAAGATATTAGCGGTGTCTACGAGCAGTACTTC. Encoded protein: CASSQDISGVYEQYF. The genes are TRBV4-3 and TRBJ2-7, with a weak D call TRBD2 (6 bases). Trimming stripped 0 bases from V and 3 bases from J, with 12 bases between. Germline lookup yields CDR1 LGHNA and CDR2 YSLEER. CDR3 length: 15 residues.

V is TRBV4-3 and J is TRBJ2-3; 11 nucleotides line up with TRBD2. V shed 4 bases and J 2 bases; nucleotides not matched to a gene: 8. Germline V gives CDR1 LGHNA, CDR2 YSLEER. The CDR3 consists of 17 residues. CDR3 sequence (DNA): TGCGCCAGCAGCCCTAGGGCTAGCGGGGGGTTCACAGATACGCAGTATTTT. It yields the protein CASSPRASGGFTDTQYF.

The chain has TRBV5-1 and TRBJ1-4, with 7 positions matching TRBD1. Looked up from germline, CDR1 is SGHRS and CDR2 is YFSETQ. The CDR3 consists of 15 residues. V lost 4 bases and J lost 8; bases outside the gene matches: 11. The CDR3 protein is CASSQGTALGEKLFF. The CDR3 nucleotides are TGCGCCAGCAGCCAAGGGACAGCCTTGGGAGAAAAACTGTTTTTT. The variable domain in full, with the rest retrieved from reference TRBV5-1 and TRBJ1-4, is KAGVTQTPRYLIKTRGQQVTLSCSPISGHRSVSWYQQTPGQGLQFLFEYFSETQRNKGNFPGRFSGRQFSNSRSEMNVSTLELGDSALYLCASSQGTALGEKLFFGSGTQLSVL.

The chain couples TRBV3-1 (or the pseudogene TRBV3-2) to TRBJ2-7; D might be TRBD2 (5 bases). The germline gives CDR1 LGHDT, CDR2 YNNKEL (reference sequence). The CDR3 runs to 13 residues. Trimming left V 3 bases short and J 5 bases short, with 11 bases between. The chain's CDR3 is CASSHEGDHEQYF. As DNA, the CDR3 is TGTGCCAGCAGCCATGAGGGTGATCACGAGCAGTACTTC.

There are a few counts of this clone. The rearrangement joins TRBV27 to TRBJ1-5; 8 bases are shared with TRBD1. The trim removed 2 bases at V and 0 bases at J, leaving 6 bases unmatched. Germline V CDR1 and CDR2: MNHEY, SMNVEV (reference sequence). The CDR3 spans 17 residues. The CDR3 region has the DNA TGTGCCAGCAGTTTAGCCCCCGGACAGGGTAGCAATCAGCCCCAGCATTTT. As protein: CASSLAPGQGSNQPQHF.

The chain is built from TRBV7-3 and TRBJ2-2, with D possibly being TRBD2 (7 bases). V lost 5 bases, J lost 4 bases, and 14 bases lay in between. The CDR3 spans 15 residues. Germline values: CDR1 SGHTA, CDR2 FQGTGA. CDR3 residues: CASSPLGGATGELFF. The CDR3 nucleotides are TGTGCCAGCAGCCCCTTGGGGGGGGCCACCGGGGAGCTGTTTTTT.

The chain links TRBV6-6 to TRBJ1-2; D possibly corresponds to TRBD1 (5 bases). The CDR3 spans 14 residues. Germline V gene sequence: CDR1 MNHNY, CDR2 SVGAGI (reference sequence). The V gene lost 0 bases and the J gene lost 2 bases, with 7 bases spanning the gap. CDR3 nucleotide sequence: TGTGCCAGCAGTTACTCGGCAGGGAACTATGGCTACACCTTC. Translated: CASSYSAGNYGYTF.